What follows describes a single TCR beta chain. The source of the sample is a study of a mutant IDH1 vaccine in newly diagnosed glioma. On the study more broadly: Mean patient age was around 40 years; about 60% were male and around 40% female. Most had both radiotherapy and temozolomide beforehand; others had only one.

V was clipped by 2 bases and J by 2 bases; unmatched bases: 5. Germline V CDR1 and CDR2: MNHEY, SVGAGI. The CDR3 extends over 15 amino acids. Time point here: baseline, week 1 (first vaccination visit). Treatment noted: pre-vaccination baseline after standard-of-care therapy. Patients carried new grade 3 or 4 IDH1-mutant astrocytomas lacking nuclear ATRX. Here immunoSEQ multiplex PCR was the method, and the copy in TCRdb shows in-frame clones only, minus some. The sample includes tens of thousands of clones, over 70% of them seen just once. The sequencing used peripheral blood mononuclear cells (PBMCs), collected from a glioma patient treated with radiotherapy, temozolomide or both. The chain links TRBV6-5 to TRBJ2-7, with 8 bases identical to TRBD1. The TCR comes from a woman aged 18 to 35 with glioma. Some clones in this sample may be carry-over from other donors' samples. CDR3 loop: CASSYSRDRTYEQYF. In DNA, the CDR3 is TGTGCCAGCAGTTACAGCCGGGACAGGACCTACGAGCAGTACTTC.